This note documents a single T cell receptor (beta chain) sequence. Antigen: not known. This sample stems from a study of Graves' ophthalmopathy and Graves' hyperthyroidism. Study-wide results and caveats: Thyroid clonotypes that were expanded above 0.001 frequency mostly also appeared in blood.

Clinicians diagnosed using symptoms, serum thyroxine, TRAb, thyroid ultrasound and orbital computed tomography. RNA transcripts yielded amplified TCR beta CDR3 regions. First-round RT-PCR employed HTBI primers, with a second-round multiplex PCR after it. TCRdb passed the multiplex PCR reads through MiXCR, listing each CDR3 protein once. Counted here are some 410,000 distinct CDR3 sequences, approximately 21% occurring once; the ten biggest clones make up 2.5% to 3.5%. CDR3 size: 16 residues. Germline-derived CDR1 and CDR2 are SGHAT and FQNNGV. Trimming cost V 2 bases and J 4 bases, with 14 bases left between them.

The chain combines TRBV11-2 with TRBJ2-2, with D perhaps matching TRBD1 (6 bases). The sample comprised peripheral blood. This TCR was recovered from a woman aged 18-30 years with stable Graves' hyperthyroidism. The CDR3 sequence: CASSLFRDTGTGELFF. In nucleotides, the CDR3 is TGTGCCAGCAGCTTATTTCGGGACACGGGCACCGGGGAGCTGTTTTTT.